This T cell receptor (beta chain) originates from a study of beta chain features in type 1 diabetes. What was sequenced were expressed TCRB transcripts, since all of the isolated RNA had been reverse transcribed. Profiling relied on immunoSEQ multiplex PCR, and the TCRdb table lists in-frame clones only, not all of them. In the table there are fewer than 25,000 clones, approximately 70% of which are singletons. The V gene's germline CDR1 is MNHNY and CDR2 SVGAGI (reference sequence). With V trimmed by 3 bases and J by 5 bases, 5 bases remained unmatched. The CDR3 covers 15 residues. Sequencing was done on a sample of Tregs from blood. This TCR derives from a woman aged 40 to 50 in good health. The V and J genes are TRBV6-6 and TRBJ1-4, with 8 bases matching TRBD1. CDR3 amino acids: CASSYGQGKNEKLFF. The CDR3 DNA follows: TGTGCCAGCAGTTATGGACAGGGCAAGAATGAAAAACTGTTTTTT.